These 14 T cell receptor beta chains share one sample of origin, sequenced in a study of human T cells and chemical hapten exposure. TCRdb reprocessed the RACE reads with MiXCR, giving one entry per CDR3 protein. The table records nearly 85,000 distinct CDR3 sequences, around a tenth of them present only once. As to time point: patch test 2, 6 weeks after DPC sensitization. The treatment is: therapeutic diphenylcyclopropenone sensitization with weekly scalp DPC. The sample here was whole blood, taken in connection with sensitization to the hapten diphenylcyclopropenone (DPC). These receptors all come from a man in his late teens or twenties with alopecia areata. Some clones in this sample may be carry-over from other donors' samples.

This clonotype has ten or more counts. The chain joins TRBV7-3 to TRBJ2-2; a possible D gene is TRBD1 (5 bases). The CDR3 is 13 amino acids. V lost 5 bases, J lost 5 bases, and 9 bases lay in between. In germline, CDR1 is SGHTA, CDR2 FQGTGA. The CDR3 protein is CASSMRQTGELFF. DNA of the CDR3: TGTGCCAGCAGCATGAGACAGACCGGGGAGCTGTTTTTT.

This clonotype was counted at least ten times. The chain couples TRBV10-3 to TRBJ2-5; tentatively, D is TRBD1 (5 bases). Germline values: CDR1 ENHRY, CDR2 SYGVKD. This CDR3 is built from 13 residues. V dropped 2 bases and J dropped 2 bases, with 6 bases sitting between them. The CDR3 DNA reads TGTGCCATCAGTGAGCGACAGCAAGAGACCCAGTACTTC. Protein product: CAISERQQETQYF.

This clonotype has just a few counts. Written as DNA, the CDR3 is TGCGCCAGCCTTCTCCTCCCGGGGCCCGGGGCCAACGTCCTGACTTTC. Protein: CASLLLPGPGANVLTF. The genes are TRBV5-1 and TRBJ2-6; possibly TRBD1 or TRBD2 for D (5 bases each). Trimming left V 7 bases short and J 4 bases short, with 18 bases between. This CDR3 has 16 amino acids. Looked up from germline, CDR1 is SGHRS and CDR2 is YFSETQ.

This clonotype was detected many times. The gene calls are TRBV27 and TRBJ1-2, with 9 bases that match TRBD1. J gave up 6 bases and V 3 bases, and 5 bases lay outside the gene matches. The CDR3 loop spans 14 amino acids. Germline V gene sequence: CDR1 MNHEY, CDR2 SMNVEV (reference sequence). As DNA, the CDR3 is TGTGCCAGCAGTTTCGGACAGGGGATGAATGGCTACACCTTC. This translates into CASSFGQGMNGYTF.

There are many counts of this clonotype. V and J are TRBV14 and TRBJ2-1; the match to TRBD2 covers 9 bases. The CDR3 loop spans 17 amino acids. CDR1 and CDR2 from the germline V gene are SGHDN and FVKESK. V was pared by 4 bases and J by 6 bases, with 13 bases of the junction left unmatched. CDR3 sequence: CASSPRGGLAGSNEQFF. The CDR3 region has the DNA TGTGCCAGCAGCCCCCGCGGGGGGCTAGCGGGGAGCAATGAGCAGTTCTTC.

In this sample, this clonotype turned up a few times. The V and J genes are TRBV9 and TRBJ1-6; unclear D gene. The CDR3 runs 12 residues. Germline assignment: CDR1 SGDLS and CDR2 YYNGEE. The germline V and J ends were trimmed by 7 bases and 6 bases, with 8 bases remaining between them. CDR3 sequence reads: CASGDFNSPLHF. The CDR3 region has the DNA TGTGCCAGCGGGGATTTTAATTCACCCCTCCACTTT.

This clonotype was counted a few times. This chain links TRBV4-3 with TRBJ2-1; 9 positions agree with TRBD2. CDR3 size: 15 residues. CDR1 and CDR2 (germline): LGHNA, YSLEER. V lost 6 bases to trimming and J lost 2 bases; unmatched junction nucleotides: 5. CDR3 sequence (DNA): TGCGCCAGCAGTCCCGGGACTAGCCCCTACAATGAGCAGTTCTTC. It specifies CASSPGTSPYNEQFF.

This clonotype has a count of ten or more. This chain connects TRBV6-2 or TRBV6-3 to TRBJ2-7; D gene ambiguous. CDR1 is MNHEY and CDR2 is SVGEGT in the germline V gene. The CDR3 is 15 residues long. Deletions cut 6 bases from V and 3 bases from J, with 18 bases between. The CDR3 protein is CASRIGHFLFYEQYF. CDR3 nucleotide sequence: TGTGCCAGCAGAATAGGGCATTTTCTGTTCTACGAGCAGTACTTC.

This clonotype was counted many times. The chain is built from TRBV11-2 and TRBJ2-1, with D possibly being TRBD1 (5 bases). V was trimmed by 5 bases and J by 0 bases, leaving 11 bases between them. There are 15 residues in the CDR3. Germline CDR1 is SGHAT and CDR2 is FQNNGV. This CDR3 reads CASSPSRGSYNEQFF. CDR3 in DNA: TGTGCCAGCAGCCCTAGTAGGGGCTCCTACAATGAGCAGTTCTTC.

The gene calls are TRBV9 and TRBJ1-4; maybe TRBD1 (5 bases). The CDR3 extends over 13 amino acids. Germline V gives CDR1 SGDLS, CDR2 YYNGEE. Trimming removed 4 bases at V and 6 bases at J, with 10 bases between. The CDR3 DNA reads as TGTGCCAGCAGCACGGGGCCCGATGAAAAACTGTTTTTT. The encoded protein is CASSTGPDEKLFF.

This clonotype showed up just a few times. The chain links TRBV7-2 to TRBJ2-3; TRBD2 might be the D (6 bases). The CDR3 has 16 residues. Trimming left V 6 bases short and J 0 bases short, with 16 bases between. The germline gives CDR1 SGHTA, CDR2 FQGNSA. The CDR3 region is CASRQASESSTDTQYF. The CDR3 coding sequence is TGTGCCAGCAGACAAGCTAGCGAGTCTAGCACAGATACGCAGTATTTT.

This chain joins TRBV5-6 and TRBJ1-1; D ambiguous. Germline values: CDR1 SGHDT, CDR2 YYEEEE. V was shortened by 2 bases and J by 2 bases, with 7 bases between the two germline ends. The CDR3 is made up of 13 amino acids. CDR3 in amino acids: CASSFTDNTEAFF. Written as DNA, the CDR3 is TGTGCCAGCAGCTTCACAGACAACACTGAAGCTTTCTTT.

The J gene is TRBJ2-7, the V gene TRBV6-5; D is unclear. Germline CDR1 and CDR2: MNHEY and SVGAGI. V was clipped by 0 bases and J by 2 bases, with 14 bases between them. The CDR3 has 16 amino acids. This CDR3 reads CASSYSRTDAPYEQYF. CDR3 nucleotide sequence: TGTGCCAGCAGTTACTCCAGGACGGATGCGCCCTACGAGCAGTACTTC.

In regard to this clonotype: At one of its ends the junction is not consistent with the germline gene, which may arise from a read error. The chain uses TRBV10-3 and TRBJ2-2; TRBD1 might be the D (5 bases). The CDR3 contains 11 residues. Germline V CDR1 and CDR2: ENHRY, SYGVKD. The CDR3 region is CAIRDTGELFF. The CDR3 nucleotides read TGTGCCATCAGGGACACTGGGGAGCTGTTTTTT.